The sequence of this T cell receptor beta chain was determined in a study of blood T cells in healthy people across ages. Worth noting for this clonotype: The antigen remains undetermined.

Whole-study results and caveats: Correlation between TCR beta diversity and naive T cell percentage was strong. CMV status of donors was not determined, possibly confounding expanded clonotype changes.

Germline CDR1 and CDR2: MGHDK and SYGVNS. The CDR3 is 14 residues long. With 5 bases clipped from V and 14 bases from J, the junction kept 11 bases outside the gene matches. Using a J-beta primer mix together with a sample-barcoded 5' primer, a second PCR was run for 7 to 11 cycles. Each single sample gave us at least 3 million CDR3-containing paired-end reads. TCRdb processed the 5' RACE reads anew with MiXCR; each CDR3 protein has one entry. This table holds roughly 1.4 million distinct CDR3 sequences, 45% to 70% found once. The rearrangement joins TRBV25-1 to TRBJ1-6, with 8 bases lining up with TRBD1. This sequence originates from a man between 18 and 35 years old in good health. The sample consisted of blood. The CDR3 nucleotides read TGTGCCAGCAGTCCATCGACCGGGACAGGCTCCCTCCACTTT. Protein: CASSPSTGTGSLHF.